The clone carrying this T cell receptor (beta chain) was observed a handful of times. Its target is not known. The CDR3 runs to 16 residues. Germline lookup yields CDR1 LNHDA and CDR2 SQIVND (reference sequence). V was clipped by 0 bases and J by 6 bases, with 12 bases between them. Described time point: pre-treatment sample, taken before nivolumab and TIL therapy. Tumor tissue came from excised metastases, mostly pleural nodules or supraclavicular lymph nodes. This was the immunoSEQ v3 assay. TCRdb's table, derived via immunoSEQ multiplex PCR, lists solely in-frame clones and lacks some. The sample consists of approximately 27,000 clones, around 70% of them appearing once. The data derive from a study of TIL therapy for anti-PD-1-resistant metastatic lung cancer. General study results and limits: Many TIL product clones were absent from baseline tumor, suggesting clonal contraction.

This sample comprised tumor tissue, obtained at baseline. The chain couples TRBV19 to TRBJ1-6; unclear D gene. The origin of this receptor is a person aged 30 to 80 with non-small cell lung cancer. CDR3 DNA: TGTGCCAGTAGTATAGAGCGACTCGGATTTAATTCACCCCTCCACTTT. Translating it yields CASSIERLGFNSPLHF.